The 16 T cell receptor beta chains given below trace back to one sample, sequenced in a study of T cell repertoires in cytomegalovirus infection. TCRdb fed the reads into MiXCR, producing one record per CDR3 protein. Of about 920,000 distinct CDR3 sequences listed, 31% are singletons. No cognate antigen is known for these TCRs. The material was cultured CD8+ T cells from PBMCs, obtained from culture after CMV antigen stimulation. Receptor source: a human donor in good health (CMV status not recorded). Some clones in this sample may be carry-over from other donors' samples.

This clonotype has at least ten counts. The chain uses TRBV28 and TRBJ1-2; 9 bases line up with TRBD1. Losses at the gene ends were 5 bases for V and 0 bases for J; bases not matched to a gene: 10. The CDR3 is 17 residues long. Per the germline V gene, CDR1 is MDHEN and CDR2 is SYDVKM. The CDR3 protein is CASSRPYGTGTNYGYTF. CDR3 in DNA: TGTGCCAGCAGTCGACCATATGGGACAGGGACTAACTATGGCTACACCTTC.

This clonotype was found many times. The chain uses TRBV7-6 and TRBJ1-6; 9 bases align to TRBD1. CDR3 size: 18 residues. Trimming at V came to 7 bases and at J to 5 bases, leaving 15 bases not matched to a gene. In germline, CDR1 is SGHVS, CDR2 FNYEAQ. CDR3 sequence: CASTRDRVLSPHNSPLHF. The CDR3 nucleotides are TGTGCCAGCACAAGGGACAGGGTTCTTTCGCCTCATAATTCACCCCTCCACTTT. Drawing the rest from reference TRBV7-6 and TRBJ1-6, the complete variable domain is GAGVSQSPRYKVTKRGQDVALRCDPISGHVSLYWYRQALGQGPEFLTYFNYEAQQDKSGLPNDRFSAERPEGSISTLTIQRTEQRDSAMYRCASTRDRVLSPHNSPLHFGNGTRLTVT.

The chain is built from TRBV5-1 and TRBJ1-3; 8 bases map to TRBD1. With V trimmed by 4 bases and J by 1 base, 13 bases remained unmatched. From germline, CDR1 is SGHRS and CDR2 YFSETQ. CDR3 length equals 18 residues. CDR3 sequence reads: CASSDQWDRRSSGNTIYF. CDR3 nucleotide sequence: TGCGCCAGCAGCGACCAATGGGACAGGCGAAGTTCTGGAAACACCATATATTTT.

This clonotype was counted between two and nine times. The gene calls are TRBV19 and TRBJ1-2; tentatively, D is TRBD1 (6 bases). This CDR3 comprises 16 residues. Germline V gives CDR1 LNHDA, CDR2 SQIVND (reference sequence). The V gene lost 3 bases and the J gene lost 0 bases, with 14 bases spanning the gap. The CDR3 region has the DNA TGTGCCAGTAGTATTAACAGGGCGTACGCTAACTATGGCTACACCTTC. Translation: CASSINRAYANYGYTF.

The rearrangement uses TRBV27 and TRBJ1-1, with D perhaps matching TRBD1 (6 bases). CDR3 length equals 14 residues. Germline loops: CDR1 MNHEY, CDR2 SMNVEV (reference sequence). The germline V and J ends were trimmed by 3 bases and 5 bases, with 13 bases remaining between them. The CDR3 DNA is TGTGCCAGCAGTTTTGCGGGGGGCGGTACTGAAGCTTTCTTT. Its translation is CASSFAGGGTEAFF.

The chain couples TRBV2 to TRBJ2-7, with 12 bases lining up with TRBD1. From germline, CDR1 is SNHLY and CDR2 FYNNEI. CDR3 length: 16 residues. The V segment lost 6 bases and the J segment 7 bases; nucleotides outside the gene matches: 13. CDR3 DNA: TGTGCCAGCAGAACCGATATGGGACAGGGGGCGGGGGAGCAGTACGTC. Translated: CASRTDMGQGAGEQYV.

V is TRBV6-2 or TRBV6-3 and J is TRBJ2-7, with TRBD1 matching 7 bases. Per germline, CDR1 MNHEY and CDR2 SVGEGT. This CDR3 region has 15 residues. With 6 bases clipped from V and 6 bases from J, the junction kept 14 bases outside the gene matches. The CDR3 is CASRPARGPGVEQYV. CDR3 nucleotides: TGTGCCAGCAGACCTGCTAGGGGGCCAGGCGTCGAGCAGTACGTC.

The V call is TRBV7-3, the J call TRBJ2-1; 8 positions agree with TRBD1. CDR1 and CDR2 from the germline V gene are SGHTA and FQGTGA. Germline trimming cut 5 bases from V and 9 bases from J; bases unmatched to any gene: 15. The CDR3 spans 16 residues. The CDR3 protein is CASSPPDRASFGEQFF. The CDR3 DNA reads as TGTGCCAGCAGCCCCCCGGACAGGGCCTCGTTCGGTGAGCAGTTCTTC.

The chain joins TRBV4-1 to TRBJ1-5; unclear D gene. Germline CDR1 is MGHRA and CDR2 is YSYEKL. Trimming pared 1 base from V and 7 bases from J, leaving 14 bases between. The CDR3 spans 15 residues. The CDR3 DNA follows: TGCGCCAGCAGCCAAGGAGAAGGCGGTACCCAGCCCCAGCATTTT. The encoded protein is CASSQGEGGTQPQHF.

This clonotype has just a few counts. The CDR3 here is CASSSPGIAGADTQYF. The CDR3 DNA reads TGTGCCAGCAGCTCCCCAGGGATAGCGGGGGCTGATACGCAGTATTTT. The V call is TRBV7-6, the J call TRBJ2-3; the match to TRBD2 covers 9 bases. From germline, CDR1 is SGHVS and CDR2 FNYEAQ. This CDR3 has 16 residues. Unmatched junction bases numbered 11, after V lost 4 bases and J lost 6 bases.

J is TRBJ1-6 and V is TRBV20-1; TRBD1 is a possible D gene (5 bases). The V and J ends lost 0 bases and 6 bases respectively, with 18 bases between them. The CDR3 has 17 amino acids. Germline CDR1 reads DFQATT; CDR2 reads SNEGSKA (reference sequence). In nucleotides, the CDR3 is TGCAGTGCTAGAGACAGGGCCACCCTTCGGCTTAATTCACCCCTCCACTTT. This encodes CSARDRATLRLNSPLHF.

This clonotype was detected many times. An end of the junction does not agree with germline; a read error may underlie this. V usage is TRBV7-7 and J usage is TRBJ1-5; D not certain. CDR3 size: 13 residues. Germline V lookup: CDR1 SSHAT, CDR2 FNYEAQ (reference sequence). CDR3: CASSSSLGQPQHF. As DNA, the CDR3 is TGTGCTAGCAGCTCGTCGCTTGGTCAGCCCCAGCATTTT.

This clonotype was found a few times. The chain is built from TRBV6-5 and TRBJ1-5; D perhaps matches TRBD1 (6 bases). This CDR3 is built from 16 residues. Germline-derived CDR1 and CDR2 are MNHEY and SVGAGI. Trimming shortened V by 6 bases and J by 4 bases, and 19 bases separated the two germline ends. The DNA of the CDR3 is TGTGCCAGCAGGCCCGGGGGCGAGGGGTGGAATCAGCCCCAGCATTTT. Translation: CASRPGGEGWNQPQHF.

The table lists this clonotype with many counts. The gene calls are TRBV7-8 and TRBJ2-7; D remains unclear. Germline V lookup: CDR1 SGHVS, CDR2 FQNEAQ. CDR3 length: 16 residues. V lost 3 bases and J lost 5, with 20 bases in between. CDR3 region: CASSFSHAGISDEQYF. CDR3 bases: TGTGCCAGCAGCTTTAGTCACGCTGGCATATCTGACGAGCAGTACTTC.

CDR3 in amino acids: CASSLGHPAVDTEAFF. The CDR3 bases are TGTGCCAGCAGCCTAGGACATCCTGCGGTGGACACTGAAGCTTTCTTT. The rearrangement uses TRBV7-9 and TRBJ1-1, with D possibly matching TRBD1 (5 bases). This CDR3 contains 16 residues. The germline gives CDR1 SEHNR, CDR2 FQNEAQ (reference sequence). V lost 5 bases, J lost 3 bases, and 19 bases lay in between.

V usage is TRBV5-4 and J usage is TRBJ2-7; a weak D match, TRBD1 (5 bases). The CDR3 extends over 14 amino acids. Trimming stripped 0 bases from V and 7 bases from J, with 14 bases between. CDR1 SGHNT and CDR2 YYREEE come from the germline V gene (reference sequence). The DNA for the CDR3 is TGTGCCAGCAGCTTGGATCAGGGAATCCGGGAGCAGTACTTC. It specifies CASSLDQGIREQYF.